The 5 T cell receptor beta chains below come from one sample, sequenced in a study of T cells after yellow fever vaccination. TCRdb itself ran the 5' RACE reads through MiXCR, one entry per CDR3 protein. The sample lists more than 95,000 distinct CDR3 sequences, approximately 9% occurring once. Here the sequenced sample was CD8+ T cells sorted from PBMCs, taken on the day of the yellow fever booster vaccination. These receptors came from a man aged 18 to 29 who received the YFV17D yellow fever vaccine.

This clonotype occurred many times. The CDR3 coding sequence is TGCGCCAGCAGCCCTTTACCCGAAGAGACCCAGTACTTC. It encodes CASSPLPEETQYF. This sequence joins TRBV5-1 and TRBJ2-5; D gene unclear. The CDR3 covers 13 residues. The germline V gene encodes CDR1 SGHRS and CDR2 YFSETQ. Between the trimmed V and J ends, which lost 4 bases and 3 bases, there was a span of 10 bases.

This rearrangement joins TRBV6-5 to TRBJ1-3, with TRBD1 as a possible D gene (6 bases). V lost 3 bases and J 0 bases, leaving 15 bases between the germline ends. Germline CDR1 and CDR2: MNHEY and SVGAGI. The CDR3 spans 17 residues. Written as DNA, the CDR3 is TGTGCCAGCAGTTATGGGCGAGGACAGTTCTCTGGAAACACCATATATTTT. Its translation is CASSYGRGQFSGNTIYF.

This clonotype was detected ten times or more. In nucleotides, the CDR3 is TGTGCCAGCATGATAGATGGTGGCTACACCTTC. Amino acids: CASMIDGGYTF. The chain couples TRBV6-5 to TRBJ1-2; D not certain. The V and J ends lost 7 bases and 7 bases respectively, with 10 bases between them. The V gene's germline CDR1 is MNHEY and CDR2 SVGAGI. The CDR3 covers 11 residues.

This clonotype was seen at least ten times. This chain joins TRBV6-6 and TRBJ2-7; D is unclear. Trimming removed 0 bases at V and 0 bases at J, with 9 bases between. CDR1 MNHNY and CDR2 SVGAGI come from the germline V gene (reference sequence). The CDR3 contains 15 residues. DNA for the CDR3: TGTGCCAGCAGTTACTCCCGGTACGGCTCCTACGAGCAGTACTTC. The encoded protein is CASSYSRYGSYEQYF.

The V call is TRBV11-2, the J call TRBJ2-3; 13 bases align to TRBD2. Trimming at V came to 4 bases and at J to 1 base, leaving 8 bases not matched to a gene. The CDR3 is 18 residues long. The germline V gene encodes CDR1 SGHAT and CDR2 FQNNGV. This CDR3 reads CASSSSPGLAGRTDTQYF. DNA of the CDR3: TGTGCCAGCAGCTCCTCTCCGGGACTAGCGGGGCGCACAGATACGCAGTATTTT.